These 21 T cell receptor beta chains originate from one sample sequenced in a study of T cell repertoires in cytomegalovirus infection (dated by TCRdb to between 2019 and 2020). TCRdb names Illumina HiSeq 1500 as the instrument used. TCRdb passed the public sequencing reads through fastp at Q25 and MiXCR, retaining productive beta sequences. All rows with the same CDR3 protein become a single entry with the most common DNA and genes. The sample table holds a few hundred thousand distinct CDR3 sequences, of which about 17% were seen once. The ten largest clones capture approximately 44% of the sample. Sequenced input: CD8+ T cells from PBMCs. These receptors came from a human donor in good health (CMV status not recorded). Some clones in this sample may be carry-over from other donors' samples.

This clonotype was counted a few times. The V and J genes are TRBV6-6 and TRBJ1-1; maybe TRBD1 (5 bases). With 10 bases removed from V and 3 bases from J, the gap between germline ends came to 21 bases. The length of the CDR3 is 15 residues. Looked up from germline, CDR1 is MNHNY and CDR2 is SVGAGI (reference sequence). CDR3 protein: CATVGVPSFDTEAFF. In nucleotides, the CDR3 is TGTGCCACCGTAGGGGTCCCGAGTTTCGACACTGAAGCTTTCTTT.

V is TRBV28 and J is TRBJ2-1; the D call may be TRBD1 or TRBD2 (6 bases each). This CDR3 comprises 14 residues. Germline V gives CDR1 MDHEN, CDR2 SYDVKM. Trimming pared 7 bases from V and 5 bases from J, leaving 15 bases between. The CDR3 reads CASTTWGANNEQFF. In DNA form, the CDR3 reads TGTGCCAGCACCACGTGGGGGGCAAACAATGAGCAGTTCTTC.

This clonotype came up many times. The chain has TRBV7-2 and TRBJ2-3, with 8 nucleotides matching TRBD2. The CDR3 consists of 15 residues. Germline values: CDR1 SGHTA, CDR2 FQGNSA. V was clipped by 3 bases and J by 2 bases; unmatched bases: 4. CDR3 sequence reads: CASSLSGGVTDTQYF. The CDR3 coding sequence is TGTGCCAGCAGCTTGAGCGGGGGCGTCACAGATACGCAGTATTTT.

At least ten counts were recorded for this clonotype. This chain uses TRBV28 with TRBJ2-2; no clear D. CDR1 MDHEN and CDR2 SYDVKM come from the germline V gene. The CDR3 extends over 14 amino acids. Trimming shortened V by 1 base and J by 1 base, and 4 bases separated the two germline ends. CDR3 sequence: CASSLFGNTGELFF. In DNA, the CDR3 is TGTGCCAGCAGTTTATTCGGGAACACCGGGGAGCTGTTTTTT.

V usage is TRBV20-1 and J usage is TRBJ2-2; a possible D gene is TRBD2 (7 bases). Germline CDR1 is DFQATT and CDR2 is SNEGSKA (reference sequence). V gave up 2 bases and J gave up 0 bases, with 22 bases separating them. This CDR3 has 19 amino acids. The CDR3 sequence is CSARNLGQVGGPNTGELFF. As DNA, the CDR3 is TGCAGTGCTAGAAACCTAGGTCAGGTCGGGGGGCCGAACACCGGGGAGCTGTTTTTT.

The rearrangement uses TRBV7-9 and TRBJ1-4, with TRBD1 identical over 8 bases. J gave up 4 bases and V 5 bases, and 6 bases lay outside the gene matches. CDR3 length: 15 residues. CDR1 is SEHNR and CDR2 is FQNEAQ in the germline V gene (reference sequence). CDR3 sequence reads: CASSERTGRNEKLFF. The CDR3, as DNA: TGTGCCAGCAGCGAGCGGACAGGGCGTAATGAAAAACTGTTTTTT. Full variable domain (rest looked up from reference TRBV7-9 and TRBJ1-4): DTGVSQNPRHKITKRGQNVTFRCDPISEHNRLYWYRQTLGQGPEFLTYFQNEAQLEKSRLLSDRFSAERPKGSFSTLEIQRTEQGDSAMYLCASSERTGRNEKLFFGSGTQLSVL.

The chain has TRBV20-1 and TRBJ2-1; no firm D call. Germline loops: CDR1 DFQATT, CDR2 SNEGSKA (reference sequence). This CDR3 region has 14 residues. Between the trimmed V and J ends, which lost 6 bases and 9 bases, there was a span of 21 bases. The CDR3 nucleotides are TGCAGTGCCTTGTGGGGTCGGTCAGGTTTTGAGCAGTTCTTC. Encoded protein: CSALWGRSGFEQFF.

The chain employs TRBV7-9 and TRBJ2-5; 7 bases align to TRBD1. V was pared by 4 bases and J by 7 bases, with 12 bases of the junction left unmatched. Germline lookup yields CDR1 SEHNR and CDR2 FQNEAQ (reference sequence). The CDR3 consists of 15 residues. This CDR3 reads CASSSFRDSNGTQYF. CDR3 DNA: TGTGCCAGCAGCTCCTTCCGGGACAGTAATGGGACCCAGTACTTC.

This clonotype was seen more than once but under ten times. The chain recombines TRBV6-5 with TRBJ2-7, with D hard to call. The CDR3 spans 14 residues. The V gene lost 0 bases and the J gene lost 2 bases, with 8 bases spanning the gap. Germline V gene sequence: CDR1 MNHEY, CDR2 SVGAGI. CDR3 protein: CASSYSSSTYEQYF. In DNA, the CDR3 is TGTGCCAGCAGTTACTCGTCTTCTACCTACGAGCAGTACTTC.

In its sample, this clonotype was seen a few times. The V gene is TRBV27, the J gene TRBJ2-6; D is uncertain. The CDR3 contains 14 residues. Per the germline V gene, CDR1 is MNHEY and CDR2 is SMNVEV (reference sequence). V lost 5 bases and J 1 base, leaving 6 bases between the germline ends. The DNA for the CDR3 is TGTGCCAGCAGTAGAGCTTCTGGGGCCAACGTCCTGACTTTC. This sequence encodes CASSRASGANVLTF. The full variable domain, its missing parts supplied by reference TRBV27 and TRBJ2-6, is EAQVTQNPRYLITVTGKKLTVTCSQNMNHEYMSWYRQDPGLGLRQIYYSMNVEVTDKGDVPEGYKVSRKEKRNFPLILESPSPNQTSLYFCASSRASGANVLTFGAGSRLTVL.

A few counts support this clonotype. The chain employs TRBV20-1 and TRBJ2-3, with 8 bases aligning to TRBD2. Germline trimming cut 4 bases from V and 3 bases from J; bases unmatched to any gene: 9. Germline V gene data show CDR1 as DFQATT and CDR2 as SNEGSKA (reference sequence). CDR3 size: 15 residues. The CDR3 loop is CSATSGGGRTDTQYF. The DNA of the CDR3 is TGCAGTGCTACCAGCGGGGGAGGTCGAACAGATACGCAGTATTTT.

This clonotype has just a few counts. V and J are TRBV12-3 or TRBV12-4 and TRBJ2-7, with D possibly TRBD2 on 5 matching bases. The length of the CDR3 is 13 residues. V lost 7 bases to trimming and J lost 4 bases, with 14 bases between them. The CDR3 reads CASTLSGEYEQYF. The CDR3 DNA is TGTGCCAGCACCCTCAGCGGAGAATACGAGCAGTACTTC.

This clonotype occurred many times. The CDR3 DNA follows: TGTGCCAGCAACCCGCCCGGGGCCAATGAGCAGTTCTTC. It codes for CASNPPGANEQFF. This chain connects TRBV28 to TRBJ2-1; either TRBD1 or TRBD2 may supply D (5 bases each). Germline CDR1 and CDR2: MDHEN and SYDVKM. This CDR3 is built from 13 residues. V dropped 7 bases and J dropped 6 bases, with 13 bases sitting between them.

The rearrangement uses TRBV7-6 and TRBJ2-3, with TRBD2 as a possible D gene (5 bases). This CDR3 is 16 amino acids long. Trimming cost V 2 bases and J 5 bases, with 17 bases left between them. From germline, CDR1 is SGHVS and CDR2 FNYEAQ. The CDR3 DNA is TGTGCCAGCAGCTTACCCGGGAAAGGGATATTAGATACGCAGTATTTT. Translation gives CASSLPGKGILDTQYF.

The chain joins TRBV6-2 or TRBV6-3 to TRBJ2-7; D is possibly TRBD2 (5 bases). The CDR3 is 14 residues long. V dropped 5 bases and J dropped 0 bases, with 11 bases sitting between them. Germline values: CDR1 MNHEY, CDR2 SVGEGT. The CDR3 nucleotides read TGTGCCAGCAGTCGGACGGAGGACTCCTACGAGCAGTACTTC. Translation gives CASSRTEDSYEQYF.

V and J are TRBV28 and TRBJ2-7; 9 nucleotides align to TRBD1. Germline-derived CDR1 and CDR2 are MDHEN and SYDVKM. The ends lost 3 bases at V and 5 bases at J; junction bases unmatched: 8. There are 15 residues in the CDR3. The CDR3 DNA reads as TGTGCCAGCAGTTTTGGGGACAGGGAACCCAACGAGCAGTACTTC. Translation gives CASSFGDREPNEQYF.

This clonotype was detected many times. V and J are TRBV27 and TRBJ1-1; TRBD1 matches at 11 bases. Germline CDR1 MNHEY, CDR2 SMNVEV (reference sequence). The CDR3 has 14 residues. V trimming: 5 bases; J trimming: 4 bases; junction bases outside the gene matches: 3. The CDR3 DNA reads as TGTGCCAGCAGTCCCGGGACAGGGGGCACTGAAGCTTTCTTT. It specifies CASSPGTGGTEAFF.

This clonotype showed up many times. This chain's CDR3 is CASSYSTTGNTEAFF. The DNA for the CDR3 is TGTGCCAGCAGTTACTCTACTACAGGGAACACTGAAGCTTTCTTT. The chain uses TRBV6-5 and TRBJ1-1, with D perhaps TRBD1 (5 bases). The CDR3 has 15 amino acids. Germline values: CDR1 MNHEY, CDR2 SVGAGI. V lost 0 bases to trimming and J lost 1 base, with 9 bases between them.

This clonotype has at least ten counts. The chain combines TRBV7-9 with TRBJ1-1; D remains ambiguous. Germline values: CDR1 SEHNR, CDR2 FQNEAQ (reference sequence). V was pared by 2 bases and J by 6 bases, with 13 bases between. The CDR3 is 14 amino acids. The CDR3: CASSLLGTRAEAFF. The CDR3 bases are TGTGCCAGCAGCTTACTGGGTACAAGAGCTGAAGCTTTCTTT.

This clonotype was seen ten or more times. The chain carries TRBV28 and TRBJ1-5, with TRBD1 matching 9 bases. With V trimmed by 6 bases and J by 10 bases, 10 bases remained unmatched. CDR1 and CDR2 (germline): MDHEN, SYDVKM. CDR3 length: 14 amino acids. The CDR3: CASSLGQGLRPQHF. CDR3 DNA sequence: TGTGCCAGCAGCCTAGGACAGGGGTTGCGTCCCCAGCATTTT. Based on the CDR3 plus reference TRBV28 and TRBJ1-5, the full variable domain is DVKVTQSSRYLVKRTGEKVFLECVQDMDHENMFWYRQDPGLGLRLIYFSYDVKMKEKGDIPEGYSVSREKKERFSLILESASTNQTSMYLCASSLGQGLRPQHFGDGTRLSIL.

The chain links TRBV11-2 to TRBJ2-5; D may match TRBD1 or TRBD2 (5 bases each). The ends were cut back, 7 bases at V and 5 bases at J, with 20 bases in the middle. Germline CDR1 reads SGHAT; CDR2 reads FQNNGV. CDR3 length equals 15 residues. CDR3: CASMRGATTGETQYF. CDR3 bases: TGTGCCAGCATGCGAGGGGCTACGACCGGGGAGACCCAGTACTTC.